This entry lists 10 T cell receptor beta chains sequenced from one sample in a study of T-cell reconstitution after alpha-beta-depleted transplantation in children. Using unique molecular identifiers, the investigators prepared the TCRbeta library. TCRdb passed the PCR reads through MiXCR, listing each CDR3 protein once. Altogether about 980,000 distinct CDR3 sequences are present, roughly 31% being singletons, with the ten largest covering 25% to 35%. The source was PBMCs, mostly from graft donor cells, collected 360 days after TCRalphabeta/CD19-depleted stem cell transplant. The receptors originated from a boy in the first two years of life who had a stem cell transplant for SCID, so the T cells may come from the graft donor.

The chain joins TRBV6-2 or TRBV6-3 to TRBJ2-3; 8 nucleotides match TRBD2. The CDR3 totals 15 residues. The V gene end was trimmed by 6 bases and the J gene end by 7 bases; junction bases not matched to a gene: 12. Per the germline V gene, CDR1 is MNHEY and CDR2 is SVGEGT. CDR3: CASRITSGRTHTQYF. The CDR3 nucleotides read TGTGCCAGCAGGATTACTAGCGGACGCACGCATACGCAGTATTTT.

This clonotype was counted a few times. This chain links TRBV24-1 with TRBJ2-2, with D unclear. This CDR3 spans 16 amino acids. The germline gives CDR1 KGHDR, CDR2 SFDVKD. Trimming left V 0 bases short and J 1 base short, with 8 bases between. The CDR3 here is CATSDLGEMNTGELFF. The CDR3 DNA reads TGTGCCACCAGTGATTTGGGGGAAATGAACACCGGGGAGCTGTTTTTT.

The rearrangement joins TRBV20-1 to TRBJ1-1; D is perhaps TRBD1 (5 bases). CDR1 is DFQATT and CDR2 is SNEGSKA in the germline V gene (reference sequence). The CDR3 loop spans 14 amino acids. The V gene lost 0 bases and the J gene lost 3 bases, with 11 bases spanning the gap. DNA of the CDR3: TGCAGTGCTAGAGACCGAGCGGGGGACACTGAAGCTTTCTTT. This encodes CSARDRAGDTEAFF.

The chain carries TRBV20-1 and TRBJ2-1; tentatively, D is TRBD2 (5 bases). CDR1 is DFQATT, CDR2 SNEGSKA, per germline (reference sequence). This CDR3 contains 15 residues. V was trimmed by 6 bases and J by 8 bases, leaving 23 bases between them. CDR3 nucleotides: TGCAGTGCAGGAGCGGAGGCCCCGGGGAGCGATGAGCAGTTCTTC. Residues: CSAGAEAPGSDEQFF.

The rearrangement joins TRBV7-2 to TRBJ1-2; 8 bases map to TRBD1. Germline V gene sequence: CDR1 SGHTA, CDR2 FQGNSA. V lost 5 bases to trimming and J lost 8 bases; unmatched junction nucleotides: 16. CDR3 length: 16 amino acids. CDR3 protein: CASSPRGTGNYRGYTF. CDR3 DNA: TGTGCCAGCAGCCCCCGAGGGACAGGAAACTATAGGGGCTACACCTTC. The full variable domain, its missing parts supplied by reference TRBV7-2 and TRBJ1-2, is GAGVSQSPSNKVTEKGKDVELRCDPISGHTALYWYRQSLGQGLEFLIYFQGNSAPDKSGLPSDRFSAERTGGSVSTLTIQRTQQEDSAVYLCASSPRGTGNYRGYTFGSGTRLTVV.

This clonotype was counted a few times. V gene TRBV5-1 combines with J gene TRBJ2-3; the D gene is possibly TRBD1 (6 bases). The CDR3 is 14 residues long. V was shortened by 4 bases and J by 0 bases, with 9 bases between the two germline ends. CDR1 and CDR2 from the germline V gene are SGHRS and YFSETQ. In nucleotides, the CDR3 is TGCGCCAGCAGCACAGGGACAAGCACAGATACGCAGTATTTT. It codes for CASSTGTSTDTQYF.

The CDR3 bases are TGTGCCAGCTCCGTCCCCGGGACCACCGAGCAGTACTTC. Translating gives CASSVPGTTEQYF. The genes are TRBV18 and TRBJ2-7; D may be TRBD1 or TRBD2 (5 bases each). CDR1 is KGHSH and CDR2 is LQKENI in the germline V gene. Trimming cost V 6 bases and J 6 bases, with 15 bases left between them. The CDR3 covers 13 residues.

This clonotype was picked up a small number of times. The chain uses TRBV20-1 and TRBJ1-4, with D perhaps TRBD1 (5 bases). Trimming stripped 6 bases from V and 6 bases from J, with 17 bases between. Germline V gene lookup returns CDR1 DFQATT and CDR2 SNEGSKA (reference sequence). This CDR3 has 14 residues. This CDR3 is CSAPGGARDEKLFF. The CDR3 bases are TGCAGTGCCCCCGGCGGGGCCCGGGATGAAAAACTGTTTTTT.

This clonotype was observed a few times. This chain joins TRBV27 and TRBJ2-7; 9 positions agree with TRBD2. This CDR3 is built from 16 residues. The V segment lost 6 bases and the J segment 3 bases; nucleotides outside the gene matches: 12. The germline CDR1 and CDR2 sequences are MNHEY and SMNVEV (reference sequence). CDR3 sequence reads: CASRPLGGGAIYEQYF. CDR3 nucleotides: TGTGCCAGCAGACCCCTTGGCGGGGGGGCGATCTACGAGCAGTACTTC.

V gene TRBV18 combines with J gene TRBJ2-1; D remains ambiguous. This CDR3 has 16 amino acids. CDR1 and CDR2 from the germline V gene are KGHSH and LQKENI. V was clipped by 1 base and J by 0 bases, with 10 bases between them. Here the CDR3 DNA reads TGTGCCAGCTCACCACTGGACGGTCTCTCCTACAATGAGCAGTTCTTC. This translates into CASSPLDGLSYNEQFF.